This T cell receptor (beta chain) originates from a study of neurological immune-mediated disorders (dated by TCRdb to about 2019). Broadly, across the study: Using UMI-based sequencing, the study compared peripheral blood TCR-beta repertoires from patients with HTLV-I-associated myelopathy (HAM/TSP), patients with multiple sclerosis, and healthy controls. The roughly 99 TCR-beta libraries covered PBMC samples along with longitudinal samples, technical triplicates, and paired sorted CD4+ and CD8+ T-cell subsets. Of the 68 subjects in the cohort, some 14 were HAM/TSP patients, about 34 were multiple sclerosis patients, and some 20 were healthy controls.

Beyond this particular receptor, the publication reports: No identical CDR3 amino acid sequences were found to be shared among expanded clones across subjects, suggesting that TCR-beta repertoires were private in all groups. TCR clonal expansion was greatest in HAM/TSP patients and smallest in MS patients, who ranked below even healthy controls.

About this clonotype itself: The antigen it binds to is not known. No clone much larger than this one lies a single base away; base qualities are absent.

Taken from cysteine to phenylalanine, the CDR3 has 15 residues. Here the CDR3 DNA is all that survives: 45 bases in frame from base 1. Cut back by 4 bases and 1 base, the V and J ends lie 13 bases apart. Taken from the germline V gene (reference sequence), the CDR1 and CDR2 loops are MNHEY and SMNVEV. The healthy controls were volunteers from a blood bank in Maryland, USA. TCR libraries for sorted subsets were made from roughly 950,000 sorted CD4+ or CD8+ T cells. PBMCs were separated from peripheral blood using Ficoll-Hypaque density gradient centrifugation and then cryopreserved in liquid nitrogen. Paired sorted CD4+ and CD8+ subsets came from healthy controls, HAM/TSP patients and MS patients. cDNA was synthesized by template-switch 5'RACE using a primer with a 10-nucleotide random unique molecular identifier that tagged each TCR transcript. Every sequencing run yielded over 180 million TCR-beta sequences covering 15-18 subjects. The RNeasy kit was used to extract total RNA. Using the KAPA Real-time Library Amplification kit, TCR-beta VDJ regions were amplified with primers for the TCR constant region and the 5'RACE anchor. A first PCR added sample indexes and Illumina adaptors, and a second PCR then raised library yield. After Ampure bead purification, the TCR product of roughly 650 bp was size-selected on a 2% E-gel SizeSelection system. Before pooling, library quality was checked on a Bioanalyzer, concentration was measured with Qubit, and libraries were quantified with the Kapa Library Quantification kit. Libraries were sequenced paired-end 2 x 150 bp on an Illumina HiSeq 2500. To increase sequence diversity, about 25-31% phiX was spiked into each library pool. In the original analysis: Quality-filtered reads were processed with the UMI-based MiGEC pipeline, and over 85% of raw TCR sequences were removed by the MiGEC pipeline during error correction. IMGT germline references were used for alignment of VDJ genes, and clonotypes were defined by a unique CDR3 amino acid sequence together with V-J genes. Clonal expansion, Shannon diversity and CDR3 relatedness were evaluated with VDJtools (CalcPairwiseDistances, ClusterSamples), while phylogenetic trees were built in CLCbio workbench. A clone was classed as expanded if it had 8 or more unique UMIs, a cutoff based on coefficient-of-variation modelling across technical triplicates. TCRdb reprocessing: public reads trimmed at Q25 with fastp, clones called with MiXCR, in-frame beta chains kept. Records with the same CDR3 protein are collapsed into one entry carrying the most frequent genes and DNA. These V and J calls are TCRdb output, not the study's own analysis. The sample table shows around 15,000 distinct CDR3 sequences, and about 10% are seen once. About 47% of the sample is in the top ten clones.

This sequence originates from a man aged 50 or older in good health. The V gene is TRBV27 and the J gene is TRBJ1-1; a confident D gene designation cannot be given. The sample taken for sequencing was CD8+ T cells from blood. The DNA sequence follows: TGTGCCAGCAGTTCTTTCGGAAACGCGAACACTGAAGCTTTCTTT. It encodes CASSSFGNANTEAFF.